Listed here are 18 T cell receptor beta chains from one sample, sequenced in a study of CD8 T cells in ankylosing spondylitis. MiXCR, run by TCRdb on the 5' RACE reads, gives a single entry per CDR3 protein. Counted here are 180,000 or so distinct CDR3 sequences, about 9.9% occurring once; the ten biggest clones make up 25% to 35%. The specimen was blood, either unsorted or a sorted T cell fraction (not recorded which). These receptors all stem from a male donor with ankylosing spondylitis or in good health (not recorded which).

In this sample, this clonotype turned up many times. V gene TRBV30 combines with J gene TRBJ2-3, with D uncertain. Trimming took 2 bases from V and 1 from J, leaving 7 bases between them. The CDR3 spans 13 residues. Germline CDR1 GTSNPN, CDR2 SVGIG (reference sequence). In DNA form, the CDR3 reads TGTGCCTGGAGTCAGGAAGGCACAGATACGCAGTATTTT. This gives the protein CAWSQEGTDTQYF.

V is TRBV25-1 and J is TRBJ1-5, with unresolved D. The germline V gene encodes CDR1 MGHDK and CDR2 SYGVNS. The CDR3 extends over 13 amino acids. V gave up 8 bases and J gave up 9 bases, with 17 bases separating them. The CDR3, as DNA: TGTGCCAGCGTAGACCTAAAGGGAGGGCCCCAGCATTTT. Encoded protein: CASVDLKGGPQHF.

V gene TRBV24-1 combines with J gene TRBJ2-1, with D perhaps TRBD1 or TRBD2 (6 bases each). Germline V gene lookup returns CDR1 KGHDR and CDR2 SFDVKD. This CDR3 has 15 residues. V shed 4 bases and J shed 10 bases, with 19 bases lying between them. The CDR3 spells CATSDPEGGLWEQFF. CDR3 in DNA: TGTGCCACCAGTGACCCGGAGGGGGGCCTGTGGGAGCAGTTCTTC.

This clonotype was recorded many times. J is TRBJ1-2 and V is TRBV20-1; maybe TRBD1 (6 bases). Trimming pared 0 bases from V and 4 bases from J, leaving 21 bases between. The germline V gene encodes CDR1 DFQATT and CDR2 SNEGSKA (reference sequence). The CDR3 extends over 17 amino acids. The CDR3 sequence is CSARDQRLSDSPYGYTF. Here the CDR3 DNA reads TGCAGTGCTAGAGATCAAAGGCTCTCGGACAGTCCCTATGGCTACACCTTC.

There are many counts of this clonotype. The J gene is TRBJ2-5, the V gene TRBV5-1, with no clear D. Germline lookup yields CDR1 SGHRS and CDR2 YFSETQ. Trimming left V 4 bases short and J 4 bases short, with 11 bases between. The CDR3 length is 13 residues. The CDR3 DNA sequence: TGCGCCAGCAGCGTTTGGTTGGGAGAGACCCAGTACTTC. Amino acids: CASSVWLGETQYF.

The V gene is TRBV20-1, the J gene TRBJ1-2; 7 bases are shared with TRBD1. V shed 0 bases and J 8 bases; nucleotides not matched to a gene: 6. The CDR3 has 13 amino acids. Germline loops: CDR1 DFQATT, CDR2 SNEGSKA (reference sequence). The CDR3 region has the DNA TGCAGTGCTAGAGACGACAGGGCGTACGGCTACACCTTC. This translates into CSARDDRAYGYTF.

The J gene is TRBJ2-7, the V gene TRBV15, with D possibly matching TRBD1 (5 bases). There are 14 residues in the CDR3. The germline V gene has CDR1 LNHNV and CDR2 YYDKDF (reference sequence). The germline V and J ends were trimmed by 8 bases and 0 bases, with 14 bases remaining between them. CDR3 nucleotide sequence: TGTGCCACCTCCGTGGGGCGTAGCTCCTACGAGCAGTACTTC. Translated, it gives CATSVGRSSYEQYF.

The sample holds a few counts of this clonotype. This rearrangement joins TRBV7-9 to TRBJ2-1; tentatively, D is TRBD2 (7 bases). CDR3 length equals 14 residues. Per the germline V gene, CDR1 is SEHNR and CDR2 is FQNEAQ (reference sequence). Between the trimmed V and J ends, which lost 7 bases and 2 bases, there was a span of 12 bases. The CDR3 bases are TGTGCCAGCAACACGGGGGGCCCCTACAATGAGCAGTTCTTC. Protein sequence: CASNTGGPYNEQFF.

The chain employs TRBV3-1 and TRBJ1-2; TRBD1 might be the D (6 bases). The CDR3 has 15 amino acids. CDR1 LGHDT and CDR2 YNNKEL come from the germline V gene (reference sequence). The germline V and J ends were trimmed by 4 bases and 8 bases, with 20 bases remaining between them. CDR3 protein: CASSLGTGPGSGYTF. The CDR3 DNA is TGTGCCAGCAGCCTAGGAACAGGGCCCGGTAGCGGCTACACCTTC.

This clonotype was counted at least ten times. This chain uses TRBV5-1 with TRBJ1-1; a weak D match, TRBD1 (5 bases). The germline V gene encodes CDR1 SGHRS and CDR2 YFSETQ. The CDR3 is 16 amino acids. The ends were cut back, 1 base at V and 5 bases at J, with 18 bases in the middle. CDR3: CASSLSGQGLGTEAFF. DNA for the CDR3: TGCGCCAGCAGCTTGAGCGGTCAGGGCCTAGGGACTGAAGCTTTCTTT.

This clonotype turned up a few times. V and J are TRBV7-9 and TRBJ2-7; 8 bases agree with TRBD1. Germline lookup yields CDR1 SEHNR and CDR2 FQNEAQ (reference sequence). Trimming at V came to 4 bases and at J to 3 bases, leaving 8 bases not matched to a gene. This CDR3 has 15 amino acids. CDR3 loop: CASSWNRDRNYEQYF. As DNA, the CDR3 is TGTGCCAGCAGCTGGAACCGGGACAGGAACTACGAGCAGTACTTC.

This clonotype was recorded many times. The chain recombines TRBV4-3 with TRBJ2-1; unclear D gene. The CDR3 is 13 amino acids. CDR1 is LGHNA and CDR2 is YSLEER in the germline V gene. V lost 0 bases and J 6 bases, leaving 6 bases between the germline ends. The CDR3 coding sequence is TGCGCCAGCAGCCAAGAGAGAGTCAATGAGCAGTTCTTC. Translation: CASSQERVNEQFF.

The V and J genes are TRBV7-9 and TRBJ2-5; D possibly corresponds to TRBD2 (6 bases). The V gene lost 1 base and the J gene lost 5 bases, with 17 bases spanning the gap. The CDR3 covers 16 residues. Germline V gene data show CDR1 as SEHNR and CDR2 as FQNEAQ (reference sequence). The CDR3 loop is CASSLDGHREWETQYF. As DNA, the CDR3 is TGTGCCAGCAGCTTAGACGGGCACCGGGAGTGGGAGACCCAGTACTTC.

This clonotype was counted at least ten times. The chain uses TRBV4-1 and TRBJ2-5; D not resolved. Looked up from germline, CDR1 is MGHRA and CDR2 is YSYEKL. The V and J ends lost 1 base and 6 bases respectively, with 9 bases between them. The CDR3 consists of 13 residues. The CDR3 coding sequence is TGCGCCAGCAGCCAAGTTATTTCTCAGACCCAGTACTTC. The encoded protein is CASSQVISQTQYF.

This clonotype was detected many times. J is TRBJ1-5 and V is TRBV5-6; D gene uncertain. V dropped 1 base and J dropped 0 bases, with 23 bases sitting between them. From germline, CDR1 is SGHDT and CDR2 YYEEEE. CDR3 size: 20 residues. The CDR3 sequence: CASSLNPLRATTHSNQPQHF. In DNA form, the CDR3 reads TGTGCCAGCAGCTTGAACCCTCTAAGAGCGACAACCCATAGCAATCAGCCCCAGCATTTT.

This clonotype has a count of ten or more. V is TRBV6-5 and J is TRBJ1-1; possible D gene TRBD1, 6 bases. The length of the CDR3 is 12 residues. V lost 7 bases and J lost 7, with 13 bases in between. From germline, CDR1 is MNHEY and CDR2 SVGAGI. CDR3 coding DNA: TGTGCCAGCAATAACAGGGAAGGTGAAGCTTTCTTT. This codes for CASNNREGEAFF.

A note on this clonotype: A read error may explain this, as a much larger clone is one base away. V and J are TRBV5-1 and TRBJ2-3; D is perhaps TRBD2 (5 bases). Germline CDR1 is SGHRS and CDR2 is YFSETQ. This CDR3 contains 13 residues. The CDR3 protein is CASTPSSTVTQYF. In nucleotides, the CDR3 is TGCGCCAGCACCCCTAGCTCCACAGTTACGCAGTATTTT.

The sample holds many counts of this clonotype. The V and J genes are TRBV5-6 and TRBJ2-5, with 11 bases fitting TRBD2. V trimming: 3 bases; J trimming: 2 bases; junction bases outside the gene matches: 3. This CDR3 is 15 amino acids long. Germline V gene lookup returns CDR1 SGHDT and CDR2 YYEEEE. The CDR3 nucleotides read TGTGCCAGCAGCTGGGGGACTAGCGGACAAGAGACCCAGTACTTC. Encoded protein: CASSWGTSGQETQYF.